The rows below give T cell receptor beta chains drawn from one sample of a study of shared clonotypes between healthy human individuals. Produced via immunoSEQ multiplex PCR; TCRdb's table is partial and in-frame only. The repertoire has under 600,000 clones, approximately 95% of them found once; the top ten carry under 0.065%. Sequences were obtained from naive CD4+ T cells sorted from blood. These receptor sequences come from a woman aged 25 to 45 in good health. CDR3s include the opening cysteine and the closing phenylalanine or tryptophan. Fields, in order: J gene, V gene, clone size, D gene, CDR3 protein, CDR3 DNA. A D gene is named only where the DNA matches it firmly. Some rows mark clone size as missing; the rest say once, few, many or name a class of expanded clone.

j_gene: TRBJ1-2; v_gene: TRBV18; abundance: .; d_gene: .; CDR3aa: CASSPQGEQGGYTF; CDR3nt: TGTGCCAGCTCACCACAAGGGGAGCAGGGTGGCTACACCTTC
j_gene: TRBJ2-7; v_gene: TRBV4-2; abundance: .; d_gene: .; CDR3aa: CASSQRRDISYEQYF; CDR3nt: TGTGCCAGCAGCCAACGGAGAGATATCTCCTACGAGCAGTACTTC
j_gene: TRBJ2-3; v_gene: TRBV11-3; abundance: .; d_gene: TRBD1; CDR3aa: CASSPFPGQGNSDTQYF; CDR3nt: TGTGCCAGCAGCCCCTTCCCGGGACAGGGTAACTCAGATACGCAGTATTTT
j_gene: TRBJ1-2; v_gene: TRBV11-2; abundance: .; d_gene: .; CDR3aa: CASSLVADNGYTF; CDR3nt: TGTGCCAGCAGCTTAGTGGCGGATAATGGCTACACCTTC
j_gene: TRBJ1-1; v_gene: TRBV30; abundance: .; d_gene: .; CDR3aa: CAWIYPSRNTEAFF; CDR3nt: TGTGCCTGGATATACCCCTCACGGAACACTGAAGCTTTCTTT
j_gene: TRBJ2-1; v_gene: TRBV27; abundance: .; d_gene: .; CDR3aa: CASRMKGGLGDLNEQFF; CDR3nt: TGTGCCAGCAGGATGAAAGGAGGACTGGGGGATCTTAATGAGCAGTTCTTC
j_gene: TRBJ2-7; v_gene: TRBV19; abundance: .; d_gene: TRBD1; CDR3aa: CASSRNRGPPPYEQYF; CDR3nt: TGTGCCAGTAGCAGGAACAGGGGGCCCCCCCCCTACGAGCAGTACTTC
j_gene: TRBJ1-2; v_gene: TRBV15; abundance: once; d_gene: .; CDR3aa: CATSSETGTYGYTF; CDR3nt: TGTGCCACCAGCAGTGAAACGGGGACCTATGGCTACACCTTC
j_gene: TRBJ1-3; v_gene: TRBV10-3; abundance: .; d_gene: .; CDR3aa: CAMTPDSGNTIYF; CDR3nt: TGTGCCATGACCCCGGACTCTGGAAACACCATATATTTT
j_gene: TRBJ2-1; v_gene: TRBV5-4; abundance: .; d_gene: .; CDR3aa: CASSLGVTEYNEQFF; CDR3nt: TGTGCCAGCAGCTTGGGTGTGACAGAGTACAATGAGCAGTTCTTC
j_gene: TRBJ1-3; v_gene: TRBV7-9; abundance: .; d_gene: .; CDR3aa: CASSPSSGNTIYF; CDR3nt: TGTGCCAGCAGCCCAAGCTCTGGAAACACCATATATTTT
j_gene: TRBJ2-2; v_gene: TRBV4-2; abundance: .; d_gene: .; CDR3aa: CASNNLPGRQGHTGELFF; CDR3nt: TGTGCCAGCAACAATCTTCCCGGGAGACAGGGCCACACCGGGGAGCTGTTTTTT
j_gene: TRBJ2-7; v_gene: TRBV5-6; abundance: .; d_gene: .; CDR3aa: CASSLYYEQYF; CDR3nt: TGTGCCAGCAGCTTATACTACGAGCAGTACTTC
j_gene: TRBJ1-3; v_gene: TRBV5-1; abundance: .; d_gene: .; CDR3aa: CASSPTGHSGNTIYF; CDR3nt: TGCGCCAGCAGCCCAACAGGGCACTCTGGAAACACCATATATTTT
j_gene: TRBJ1-4; v_gene: TRBV7-9; abundance: once; d_gene: .; CDR3aa: CASSLVGAREKLFF; CDR3nt: TGTGCCAGCAGCCTGGTCGGGGCCCGGGAAAAACTGTTTTTT
j_gene: TRBJ1-1; v_gene: TRBV29-1; abundance: .; d_gene: .; CDR3aa: CSGWPAGGTEAFF; CDR3nt: TGCAGCGGGTGGCCAGCCGGGGGCACTGAAGCTTTCTTT
j_gene: TRBJ1-6; v_gene: TRBV19; abundance: .; d_gene: TRBD1; CDR3aa: CASSETGFSNSPLHF; CDR3nt: TGTGCCAGTAGTGAGACAGGGTTCTCGAATTCACCCCTCCACTTT
j_gene: TRBJ2-1; v_gene: TRBV19; abundance: .; d_gene: TRBD2; CDR3aa: CAGKRTSGSHEQFF; CDR3nt: TGTGCCGGGAAGAGGACTAGCGGGAGCCATGAGCAGTTCTTC
j_gene: TRBJ1-5; v_gene: TRBV10-2; abundance: .; d_gene: .; CDR3aa: CASSLMGDQPQHF; CDR3nt: TGCGCCAGCAGCTTAATGGGGGATCAGCCCCAGCATTTT
j_gene: TRBJ2-7; v_gene: TRBV2; abundance: once; d_gene: .; CDR3aa: CASSEQGSTYEQYF; CDR3nt: TGTGCCAGCAGTGAACAAGGTTCTACCTACGAGCAGTACTTC
j_gene: TRBJ1-5; v_gene: TRBV6-1; abundance: .; d_gene: .; CDR3aa: CASLMVHYSNQPQHF; CDR3nt: TGTGCCAGCCTCATGGTACACTATAGCAATCAGCCCCAGCATTTT
j_gene: TRBJ2-7; v_gene: TRBV5-1; abundance: .; d_gene: TRBD2; CDR3aa: CASSLNSGSPLSSYEQYF; CDR3nt: TGCGCCAGCAGCTTAAATAGCGGGAGTCCCCTGAGCTCCTACGAGCAGTACTTC
j_gene: TRBJ2-1; v_gene: TRBV5-1; abundance: .; d_gene: TRBD2; CDR3aa: CASSGLAGEREQFF; CDR3nt: TGCGCCAGCAGCGGTTTAGCGGGAGAGCGGGAGCAGTTCTTC
j_gene: TRBJ2-6; v_gene: TRBV21-1; abundance: .; d_gene: .; CDR3aa: CASSKRGRLADSGANVLTF; CDR3nt: TGTGCCAGCAGCAAAAGGGGGAGACTAGCGGACTCTGGGGCCAACGTCCTGACTTTC
j_gene: TRBJ2-7; v_gene: TRBV27; abundance: .; d_gene: .; CDR3aa: CASSLYGRGYEQYF; CDR3nt: TGTGCCAGCAGTTTATACGGGAGAGGCTACGAGCAGTACTTC
j_gene: TRBJ2-1; v_gene: TRBV18; abundance: .; d_gene: TRBD2; CDR3aa: CASSSTSGSNNEQFF; CDR3nt: TGTGCCAGCTCATCGACTAGCGGGAGTAACAATGAGCAGTTCTTC
j_gene: TRBJ1-6; v_gene: TRBV11-2; abundance: once; d_gene: .; CDR3aa: CASSLVTPYNSPLHF; CDR3nt: TGTGCCAGCAGCTTAGTGACACCATATAATTCACCCCTCCACTTT
j_gene: TRBJ2-2; v_gene: TRBV6-1; abundance: .; d_gene: .; CDR3aa: CASLGVGGYTGELFF; CDR3nt: TGTGCCAGCCTGGGTGTAGGGGGTTACACCGGGGAGCTGTTTTTT
j_gene: TRBJ2-2; v_gene: TRBV6-4; abundance: .; d_gene: .; CDR3aa: CASAGTTNTGELFF; CDR3nt: TGTGCCAGCGCCGGGACAACCAACACCGGGGAGCTGTTTTTT
j_gene: TRBJ2-3; v_gene: TRBV28; abundance: once; d_gene: TRBD1; CDR3aa: CASSLGQVTDTQYF; CDR3nt: TGTGCCAGCAGTCTCGGACAGGTCACAGATACGCAGTATTTT
j_gene: TRBJ1-5; v_gene: TRBV7-8; abundance: .; d_gene: TRBD1; CDR3aa: CASSLAIQGGNQPQHF; CDR3nt: TGTGCCAGCAGCTTAGCGATCCAGGGGGGGAATCAGCCCCAGCATTTT
j_gene: TRBJ1-1; v_gene: TRBV13; abundance: .; d_gene: .; CDR3aa: CASSTRRVGTEAFF; CDR3nt: TGTGCCAGCAGCACAAGGAGGGTCGGCACTGAAGCTTTCTTT
j_gene: TRBJ2-1; v_gene: TRBV18; abundance: .; d_gene: TRBD2; CDR3aa: CASSTGTRTVNEQFF; CDR3nt: TGTGCCAGCTCAACCGGGACTAGGACGGTCAATGAGCAGTTCTTC
j_gene: TRBJ2-3; v_gene: TRBV19; abundance: .; d_gene: TRBD2; CDR3aa: CASSLAGTDTQYF; CDR3nt: TGTGCCAGTAGCCTAGCGGGAACAGATACGCAGTATTTT
j_gene: TRBJ2-7; v_gene: TRBV19; abundance: .; d_gene: TRBD2; CDR3aa: CASSDGLAGGPYEQYF; CDR3nt: TGTGCCAGTAGTGACGGACTAGCGGGAGGGCCCTACGAGCAGTACTTC
j_gene: TRBJ2-3; v_gene: TRBV5-6; abundance: .; d_gene: .; CDR3aa: CASSSDTDTQYF; CDR3nt: TGTGCCAGCAGCTCTGACACAGATACGCAGTATTTT
j_gene: TRBJ2-7; v_gene: TRBV18; abundance: .; d_gene: .; CDR3aa: CASSPRGTYQAEQYF; CDR3nt: TGTGCCAGCTCACCACGGGGGACCTACCAGGCCGAGCAGTACTTC
j_gene: TRBJ2-7; v_gene: TRBV7-9; abundance: .; d_gene: TRBD2; CDR3aa: CASSLGLAGIYEQYF; CDR3nt: TGTGCCAGCAGCTTAGGTCTAGCGGGAATCTACGAGCAGTACTTC